This T cell receptor (beta chain) was profiled in a study of vaccination and CD4 T cells after COVID-19 (dated by TCRdb to between 2021 and 2024). Turning to the overall study: Every convalescent patient had a positive nasal swab PCR test for SARS-CoV-2, with mild disease in nine patients and severe disease in one. The convalescent cohort included six males and four females, with two Hispanic individuals, seven Caucasians, two Asians and one multiracial person. Two doses of either the Pfizer-BioNTech BNT162b2 vaccine (n=8) or the Moderna mRNA-1273 vaccine (n=2) were administered to participants. Post-COVID blood samples were collected from convalescent patients a median of around 96 days after diagnosis, with a range of about 30 to 161 days. Post-vaccine blood samples were taken a median of approximately 70 days after the second vaccine dose, with a range of roughly 13 to 250 days. For stimulating the cultures, overlapping spike peptide pools were used, derived from SARS-CoV-2 as well as from the common cold coronaviruses HCoV-NL63, HCoV-OC43 and HCoV-229E. Control cultures received a CEFX viral epitope pool as the positive control, an HIV-1 Nef peptide pool as the negative control, or no peptide. In under twelve COVID-19 convalescent patients and a few infection-naive healthy vaccine recipients, researchers compared the spike-specific CD4+ TCR repertoire from before mRNA vaccination with the repertoire from after.

Trimming takes 5 bases off V and 3 bases off J; junction bases not matched to a gene: 3. The CDR3 spans 15 amino acids, including both terminal residues. Only the CDR3 region is kept as DNA, spanning 45 bases read in frame from base 1. The germline V gene specifies SGHVS as CDR1 and FNYEAQ as CDR2. Concerning this clonotype: The specificity of this receptor is unknown. The conserved phenylalanine or tryptophan normally closing the CDR3 is absent here, so this likely arose from a read error.

Overall study results and their limits: Relatively few convalescent patients were included in the study, and early timepoints after natural infection were not analyzed. Among the post-vaccine SARS-CoV-2-reactive clones in convalescent patients, a median around 90% showed up only after vaccination, which suggests vaccine-specific priming. Of the vaccine-specific clones found in convalescent patients, nearly all (304 of 307) were mono-reactive for SARS-CoV-2 spike instead of being cross-reactive with common cold coronaviruses. Although the median number of SARS-CoV-2-reactive clonotypes went up from around 20 after infection to roughly 40 after vaccination, the increase was not significant.

The sample's treatment or condition label is to be understood as: approximately 11-day PBMC culture with coronavirus spike peptide pools or control peptides (ViraFEST assay). To expand antigen-specific T cells with peptide pools and then pick out the expanded clonotypes through TCR sequencing, the study relied on the ViraFEST assay. The positive SARS-CoV-2 PCR tests of the convalescent patients were dated from March to December 2020, before the Alpha, Beta and Delta variants emerged in the United States. Each well held 1.5 million to 2.5 million PBMCs cultured with roughly 10 ug/ml peptide pools in IMDM containing roughly 5% human AB serum and approximately 10 IU/ml IL-2. Half of the culture medium was replaced with fresh IL-2-containing medium on days 3 and 7. Once the cells had been in culture for about 10 days, the EasySep CD4+ T cell isolation kit was used to isolate CD4+ T cells by negative selection. PBMCs were separated from whole blood using Ficoll-Paque Plus gradient centrifugation and then either used fresh or cryopreserved at -140C. Triplicate wells were generally used for each culture condition.

The library was made by PCR. DNA from cultured CD4+ T cells was subjected to TCR sequencing with the Oncomine TCR Beta short-read assay at the Johns Hopkins FTIC core. The QIAamp micro DNA kit was used to extract genomic DNA from the cultured CD4+ T cells. The Oncomine TCR Beta libraries from cultured CD4+ T cells were pooled using unique dual indexes and then sequenced on an Illumina iSeq 100. The original methods were these. Non-productive sequences were removed, and CDR3s not starting with C, not ending with F or W, or shorter than 7 amino acids were discarded. Antigen-specific clonotypes were identified using the MANAFEST web application through comparison of peptide-stimulated wells with reference and other culture wells. An FDR below 0.05, an odds ratio above 5, and a productive frequency above 0.1% in at least two of three replicate wells were required for clones to be considered positive. Clonotypes that were significantly expanded in both SARS-CoV-2 spike wells and at least one common cold coronavirus spike condition were defined as cross-reactive. Using R version 3.6.1, CDR3 homology was evaluated through Levenshtein distances (stringdist) along with unrooted phylogenetic trees (ape). TCRdb itself trimmed the public reads at Q25 with fastp, ran MiXCR and retained productive beta chains. One record per CDR3 amino acid sequence lists the most common genes and DNA. For this entry, the V and J calls and clone size follow TCRdb and not the study's own pipeline. The sample has 13,000 or so distinct CDR3 sequences on record, just under 75% of them singletons. The ten largest account for around 32% of the sample.

The clonotype was recovered from a human donor who had recovered from COVID-19. The V gene is TRBV7-6 and the J gene is TRBJ2-7; 14 bases in between match TRBD2. Sequencing input: CD4+ T cells from blood, cultured in vitro. The CDR3 in this case is CASSPGLAGGYEQYS. The nucleotide sequence reads as follows: TGTGCCAGCAGCCCTGGACTAGCGGGAGGCTACGAGCAGTACTCC.